This T cell receptor (beta chain) was identified in a study of CD8+ T cells in alopecia areata. Study-wide results and caveats: Throughout tofacitinib, many expanded lesional clones continued to persist in scalp and blood.

This clone was seen once. Its antigen is not identified. It was cDNA, reverse transcribed from extracted RNA, that served as the sequencing template. TCRdb's table, derived via immunoSEQ multiplex PCR, lists solely in-frame clones and lacks some. Among about 140,000 clones listed, 65% to 90% were seen once. The treatment: oral pan-JAK inhibitor, 5-10 mg twice daily. Alopecia areata patients gave lesional scalp punch biopsies and peripheral blood samples. Germline loops: CDR1 SGHRS, CDR2 YFSETQ. The CDR3 has 17 residues. V was cut by 0 bases and J by 0 bases, with 13 bases left in between. This sample comprised CD8+ T cells sorted from blood, obtained at week 4, from a patient treated with tofacitinib. The clonotype originates from a human donor with alopecia areata. This chain links TRBV5-1 with TRBJ2-1, with D maybe TRBD2 (5 bases). The DNA for the CDR3 is TGCGCCAGCAGCTTGGACAGCGGTTCGGGCTCCTACAATGAGCAGTTCTTC. It codes for CASSLDSGSGSYNEQFF. The full variable domain, completed using reference TRBV5-1 and TRBJ2-1, is KAGVTQTPRYLIKTRGQQVTLSCSPISGHRSVSWYQQTPGQGLQFLFEYFSETQRNKGNFPGRFSGRQFSNSRSEMNVSTLELGDSALYLCASSLDSGSGSYNEQFFGPGTRLTVL.